The 25 T cell receptor beta chains given below trace back to one sample, sequenced in a study of shared clonotypes between healthy human individuals. Sequenced by immunoSEQ multiplex PCR; TCRdb stores in-frame clones only, minus some. The sample lists millions of clones; around 95% were seen once. The sample taken for sequencing was naive CD4+ T cells sorted from blood. The sample's subset: CD45RA+ positively selected. The receptors shown here come from a young man in good health.

The chain couples TRBV6-5 to TRBJ2-2; either TRBD1 or TRBD2 may supply D (5 bases each). There are 12 residues in the CDR3. Trimming took off 7 bases at V and 6 bases at J, with 9 bases between the two ends. The germline CDR1 and CDR2 sequences are MNHEY and SVGAGI. Written as DNA, the CDR3 is TGTGCCAGCAAGCAGGGAGCCGGGGAGCTGTTTTTT. Translation gives CASKQGAGELFF.

The V gene is TRBV7-2, the J gene TRBJ2-1; D gene uncertain. The germline V gene has CDR1 SGHTA and CDR2 FQGNSA. V gave up 5 bases and J gave up 0 bases, with 11 bases separating them. The CDR3 covers 15 residues. CDR3 protein: CASSPKKSSYNEQFF. In nucleotides, the CDR3 is TGTGCCAGCAGCCCCAAAAAGAGCTCCTACAATGAGCAGTTCTTC.

The chain carries TRBV7-6 and TRBJ1-5; D ambiguous. This CDR3 spans 15 amino acids. V was clipped by 5 bases and J by 0 bases, with 11 bases between them. The germline CDR1 and CDR2 sequences are SGHVS and FNYEAQ. The CDR3 region has the DNA TGTGCCAGCAGCCTAGGATTGGATAGCAATCAGCCCCAGCATTTT. Its translation: CASSLGLDSNQPQHF.

This sequence joins TRBV4-3 and TRBJ2-7, with TRBD2 identical over 8 bases. The CDR3 totals 15 residues. CDR1 and CDR2 (germline): LGHNA, YSLEER. V was clipped by 1 base and J by 3 bases; unmatched bases: 5. DNA of the CDR3: TGCGCCAGCAGCCAAGGGTTTCTAGCGGGCTACGAGCAGTACTTC. It translates to CASSQGFLAGYEQYF.

This clone appeared a single time. The J gene is TRBJ2-1, the V gene TRBV5-1; perhaps TRBD2 as D (6 bases). The CDR3 has 14 amino acids. Germline V gives CDR1 SGHRS, CDR2 YFSETQ. The V end lost 2 bases, the J end lost 5 bases, and 11 bases lay between the germline ends. The CDR3 DNA follows: TGCGCCAGCAGCTTATGGCGGGGTAACAATGAGCAGTTCTTC. This encodes CASSLWRGNNEQFF.

The genes are TRBV11-2 and TRBJ1-1, with 11 bases fitting TRBD1. The germline V gene has CDR1 SGHAT and CDR2 FQNNGV. CDR3 length equals 14 residues. With 6 bases clipped from V and 8 bases from J, the junction kept 8 bases outside the gene matches. CDR3 residues: CASSSLWDRGEAFF. DNA of the CDR3: TGTGCCAGCAGTTCTTTATGGGACAGGGGGGAAGCTTTCTTT. Combining the CDR3 with reference TRBV11-2 and TRBJ1-1 gives the whole variable domain EAGVAQSPRYKIIEKRQSVAFWCNPISGHATLYWYQQILGQGPKLLIQFQNNGVVDDSQLPKDRFSAERLKGVDSTLKIQPAKLEDSAVYLCASSSLWDRGEAFFGQGTRLTVV.

The chain employs TRBV28 and TRBJ2-3, with 10 bases aligning to TRBD2. J gave up 2 bases and V 5 bases, and 7 bases lay outside the gene matches. CDR3 length: 16 amino acids. Germline CDR1 reads MDHEN; CDR2 reads SYDVKM. CDR3 protein: CASSGTSGVTTDTQYF. In DNA form, the CDR3 reads TGTGCCAGCAGTGGAACTAGCGGGGTTACCACAGATACGCAGTATTTT.

The rearrangement links TRBV5-1 to TRBJ1-1; no firm D call. V lost 0 bases, J lost 1 base, and 7 bases lay in between. The CDR3 totals 14 residues. Germline V gene data show CDR1 as SGHRS and CDR2 as YFSETQ. The CDR3 DNA reads TGCGCCAGCAGCTTGGAGGAACCGAACACTGAAGCTTTCTTT. It specifies CASSLEEPNTEAFF.

The genes are TRBV11-3 and TRBJ2-3; no clear D. The CDR3 runs to 12 residues. Per the germline V gene, CDR1 is SGHNT and CDR2 is YENEEA. The V end lost 5 bases, the J end lost 5 bases, and 8 bases lay between the germline ends. The CDR3 bases are TGTGCCAGCAGCGCCGATGTAGATACGCAGTATTTT. It yields the protein CASSADVDTQYF.

This chain uses TRBV7-2 with TRBJ2-7, with no clear D. Trimming took off 4 bases at V and 0 bases at J, with 10 bases between the two ends. Germline V CDR1 and CDR2: SGHTA, FQGNSA. The CDR3 has 14 amino acids. CDR3 coding DNA: TGTGCCAGCAGCTCAGACATGAGCTCCTACGAGCAGTACTTC. Protein product: CASSSDMSSYEQYF.

The J gene is TRBJ2-3, the V gene TRBV4-1; 7 positions agree with TRBD2. Trimming at V came to 1 base and at J to 8 bases, leaving 6 bases not matched to a gene. The CDR3 has 14 residues. Per germline, CDR1 MGHRA and CDR2 YSYEKL. CDR3 loop: CASSQGTRTATQYF. CDR3 bases: TGCGCCAGCAGCCAAGGGACTAGGACGGCTACGCAGTATTTT.

This clone occurred a few times. The chain combines TRBV28 with TRBJ1-2; D not resolved. Germline V gives CDR1 MDHEN, CDR2 SYDVKM. Between the trimmed V and J ends, which lost 7 bases and 2 bases, there was a span of 8 bases. CDR3 size: 12 residues. Here the CDR3 reads CASMVQNYGYTF. The CDR3 bases are TGTGCCAGCATGGTACAGAACTATGGCTACACCTTC.

The J gene is TRBJ1-2, the V gene TRBV2, with no clear D. In germline, CDR1 is SNHLY, CDR2 FYNNEI. V lost 6 bases to trimming and J lost 0 bases, with 17 bases between them. The CDR3 extends over 16 amino acids. The chain's CDR3 is CASSENPGLANYGYTF. In DNA, the CDR3 is TGTGCCAGCAGCGAGAACCCGGGATTAGCTAACTATGGCTACACCTTC.

The chain has TRBV6-5 and TRBJ1-4; D remains ambiguous. The germline V gene encodes CDR1 MNHEY and CDR2 SVGAGI. Trimming removed 6 bases at V and 3 bases at J, with 11 bases between. This CDR3 spans 14 amino acids. In DNA form, the CDR3 reads TGTGCCAGCAGAGACGCGACGGCTAATGAAAAACTGTTTTTT. Translated, it gives CASRDATANEKLFF.

The V call is TRBV6-1, the J call TRBJ1-6; 10 bases map to TRBD1. This CDR3 region has 15 residues. The junction had 5 bases not matched to a gene; V was cut back by 7 bases and J by 5 bases. Germline V CDR1 and CDR2: MNHNS, SASEGT. CDR3 loop: CASNWDRGNNSPLHF. DNA for the CDR3: TGTGCCAGCAATTGGGACAGGGGAAATAATTCACCCCTCCACTTT.

This clone was counted once. The chain recombines TRBV11-2 with TRBJ2-7; 7 bases match TRBD2. Germline V lookup: CDR1 SGHAT, CDR2 FQNNGV. The ends lost 1 base at V and 3 bases at J; junction bases unmatched: 9. The CDR3 consists of 16 residues. This chain's CDR3 is CASSLALGLAVYEQYF. DNA of the CDR3: TGTGCCAGCAGCTTAGCTTTGGGGCTAGCGGTCTACGAGCAGTACTTC.

This chain connects TRBV6-6 to TRBJ2-7; D tentatively fits TRBD1 or TRBD2 (5 bases each). With 11 bases removed from V and 0 bases from J, the gap between germline ends came to 14 bases. This CDR3 has 13 residues. The germline V gene encodes CDR1 MNHNY and CDR2 SVGAGI (reference sequence). CDR3 DNA: TGTGCCTCGATGGGGGAAAGCTCCTACGAGCAGTACTTC. The encoded protein is CASMGESSYEQYF.

The chain joins TRBV10-3 to TRBJ1-5; D may be TRBD1 (5 bases). Deletions cut 4 bases from V and 1 base from J, with 14 bases between. Germline values: CDR1 ENHRY, CDR2 SYGVKD. This CDR3 spans 16 amino acids. In nucleotides, the CDR3 is TGTGCCATCAGTGCGGGGGGGGTCGAGAGCAATCAGCCCCAGCATTTT. This translates into CAISAGGVESNQPQHF.

The chain combines TRBV5-6 with TRBJ1-5; D is possibly TRBD1 (5 bases). Germline CDR1 reads SGHDT; CDR2 reads YYEEEE. This CDR3 comprises 14 residues. V was clipped by 4 bases and J by 7 bases, with 15 bases between them. DNA of the CDR3: TGTGCCAGCAGCCCGGGACCGTCAGGGCAGCCCCAGCATTTT. Translated, it gives CASSPGPSGQPQHF.

The genes are TRBV25-1 and TRBJ2-1; 13 positions match TRBD2. CDR3 size: 16 residues. Germline V gene sequence: CDR1 MGHDK, CDR2 SYGVNS. V shed 2 bases, J shed 7 bases, and the junction held 5 bases outside the gene matches. The CDR3 region has the DNA TGTGCCAGCAGTGAACTCGGGACTAGCGGGGCGAATGAGCAGTTCTTC. This codes for CASSELGTSGANEQFF.

V is TRBV2 and J is TRBJ2-1, with TRBD2 identical over 15 bases. Trimming took 3 bases from V and 7 from J; bases not matched to a gene: 1. This CDR3 is built from 15 residues. In germline, CDR1 is SNHLY, CDR2 FYNNEI. The CDR3 protein is CASSDGTSGRNEQFF. CDR3 nucleotides: TGTGCCAGCAGTGATGGGACTAGCGGGAGGAATGAGCAGTTCTTC.

The chain employs TRBV30 and TRBJ2-2, with unresolved D. CDR3 length: 14 amino acids. The germline V and J ends were trimmed by 0 bases and 2 bases, with 7 bases remaining between them. Germline V gene sequence: CDR1 GTSNPN, CDR2 SVGIG (reference sequence). CDR3 nucleotide sequence: TGTGCCTGGAGTGTTTCGTACAACACCGGGGAGCTGTTTTTT. The encoded protein is CAWSVSYNTGELFF.

The chain has TRBV18 and TRBJ2-7; D is unresolved. V was pared by 0 bases and J by 0 bases, with 9 bases between. Germline CDR1 reads KGHSH; CDR2 reads LQKENI. The CDR3 is 15 amino acids. CDR3: CASSPPTVLSYEQYF. Here the CDR3 DNA reads TGTGCCAGCTCACCACCGACCGTACTCTCCTACGAGCAGTACTTC.

The rearrangement links TRBV30 to TRBJ1-5; 9 bases align to TRBD1. The ends lost 2 bases at V and 6 bases at J; junction bases unmatched: 5. The germline gives CDR1 GTSNPN, CDR2 SVGIG (reference sequence). The CDR3 sequence is 14 residues long. DNA for the CDR3: TGTGCCTGGAGTAGGACAGGGGTTGGTCAGCCCCAGCATTTT. It codes for CAWSRTGVGQPQHF.

This chain links TRBV10-3 with TRBJ2-7, with a possible D match to TRBD2 (6 bases). The CDR3 runs to 13 residues. Trimming pared 2 bases from V and 2 bases from J, leaving 7 bases between. The germline gives CDR1 ENHRY, CDR2 SYGVKD. The CDR3 nucleotides read TGTGCCATCAGTGAGGGGGAGGCCTACGAGCAGTACTTC. It yields the protein CAISEGEAYEQYF.